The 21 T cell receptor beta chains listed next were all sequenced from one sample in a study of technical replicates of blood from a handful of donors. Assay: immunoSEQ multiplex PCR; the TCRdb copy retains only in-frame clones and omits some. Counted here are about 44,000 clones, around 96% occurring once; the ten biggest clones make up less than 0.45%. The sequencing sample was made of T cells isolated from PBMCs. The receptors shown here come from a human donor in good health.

Here the CDR3 DNA reads TGTGCCAGTAGATTAGACAGGACTTCTGGCTACACCTTC. It codes for CASRLDRTSGYTF. The chain employs TRBV19 and TRBJ1-2, with D possibly matching TRBD1 (6 bases). The CDR3 is 13 residues long. Germline V lookup: CDR1 LNHDA, CDR2 SQIVND (reference sequence). The V end was cut by 6 bases, the J end by 7 bases, with 15 bases between.

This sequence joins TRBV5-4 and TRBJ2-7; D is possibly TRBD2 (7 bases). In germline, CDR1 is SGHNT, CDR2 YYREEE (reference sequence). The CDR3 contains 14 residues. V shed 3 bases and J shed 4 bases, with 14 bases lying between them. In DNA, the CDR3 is TGTGCCAGCAGCTGGGGGCGGGGGCTGTACGAGCAGTACTTC. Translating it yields CASSWGRGLYEQYF.

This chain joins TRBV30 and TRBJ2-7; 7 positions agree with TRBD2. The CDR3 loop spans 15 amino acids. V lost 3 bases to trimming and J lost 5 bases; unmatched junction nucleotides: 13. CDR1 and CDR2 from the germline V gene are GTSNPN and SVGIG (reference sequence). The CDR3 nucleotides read TGTGCCTGGAGCCGAGGGCGGGAGAGTAGGAACGAGCAGTACTTC. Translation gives CAWSRGRESRNEQYF. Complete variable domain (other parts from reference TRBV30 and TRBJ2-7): SQTIHQWPATLVQPVGSPLSLECTVEGTSNPNLYWYRQAAGRGLQLLFYSVGIGQISSEVPQNLSASRPQDRQFILSSKKLLLSDSGFYLCAWSRGRESRNEQYFGPGTRLTVT.

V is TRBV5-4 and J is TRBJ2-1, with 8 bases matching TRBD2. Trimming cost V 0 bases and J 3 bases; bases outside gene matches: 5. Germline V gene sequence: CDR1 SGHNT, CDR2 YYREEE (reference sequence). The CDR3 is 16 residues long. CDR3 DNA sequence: TGTGCCAGCAGCTTGGGGGCCGGGACTAGCTACAATGAGCAGTTCTTC. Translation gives CASSLGAGTSYNEQFF.

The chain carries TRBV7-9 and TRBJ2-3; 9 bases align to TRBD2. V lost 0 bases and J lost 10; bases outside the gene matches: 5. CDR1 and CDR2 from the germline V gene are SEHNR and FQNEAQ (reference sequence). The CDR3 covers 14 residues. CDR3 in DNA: TGTGCCAGCAGCTTAGCGCTTGCGGGAGGGGCGCAGTATTTT. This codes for CASSLALAGGAQYF.

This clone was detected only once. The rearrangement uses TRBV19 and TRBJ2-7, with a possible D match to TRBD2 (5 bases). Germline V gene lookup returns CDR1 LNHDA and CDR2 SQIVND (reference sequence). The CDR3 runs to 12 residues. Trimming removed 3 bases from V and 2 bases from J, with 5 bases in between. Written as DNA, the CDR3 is TGTGCCAGTAGTATCGGGACCTACGAGCAGTACTTC. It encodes CASSIGTYEQYF.

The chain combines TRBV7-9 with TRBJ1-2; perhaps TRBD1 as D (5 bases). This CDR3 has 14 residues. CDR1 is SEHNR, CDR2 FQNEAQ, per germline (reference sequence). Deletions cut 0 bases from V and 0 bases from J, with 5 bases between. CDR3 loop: CASSLATANYGYTF. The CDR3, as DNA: TGTGCCAGCAGCTTAGCGACAGCTAACTATGGCTACACCTTC.

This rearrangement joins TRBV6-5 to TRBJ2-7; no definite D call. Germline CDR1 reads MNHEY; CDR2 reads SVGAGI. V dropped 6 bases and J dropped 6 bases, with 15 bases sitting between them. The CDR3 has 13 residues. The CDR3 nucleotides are TGTGCCAGCAGCCTAGTGGGTCCGGGCGAGCAGTACTTC. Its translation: CASSLVGPGEQYF.

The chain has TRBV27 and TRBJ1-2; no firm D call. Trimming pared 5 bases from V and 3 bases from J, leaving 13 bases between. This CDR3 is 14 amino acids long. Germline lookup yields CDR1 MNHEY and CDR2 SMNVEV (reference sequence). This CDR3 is CASSPPYSYYGYTF. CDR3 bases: TGTGCCAGCAGTCCCCCTTACAGCTACTATGGCTACACCTTC.

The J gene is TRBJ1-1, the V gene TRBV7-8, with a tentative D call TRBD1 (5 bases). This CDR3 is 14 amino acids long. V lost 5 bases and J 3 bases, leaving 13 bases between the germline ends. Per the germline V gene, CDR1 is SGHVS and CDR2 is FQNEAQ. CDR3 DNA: TGTGCCAGCAGCCCGGGGGGGTCGGACACTGAAGCTTTCTTT. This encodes CASSPGGSDTEAFF. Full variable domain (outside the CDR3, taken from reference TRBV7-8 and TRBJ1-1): GAGVSQSPRYKVAKRGQDVALRCDPISGHVSLFWYQQALGQGPEFLTYFQNEAQLDKSGLPSDRFFAERPEGSVSTLKIQRTQQEDSAVYLCASSPGGSDTEAFFGQGTRLTVV.

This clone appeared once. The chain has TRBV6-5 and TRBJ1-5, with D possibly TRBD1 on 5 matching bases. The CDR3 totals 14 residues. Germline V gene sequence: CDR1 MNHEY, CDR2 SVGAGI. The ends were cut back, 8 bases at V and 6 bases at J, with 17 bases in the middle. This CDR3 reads CASRSGQGGQPQHF. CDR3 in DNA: TGTGCCAGCCGTTCAGGGCAGGGCGGTCAGCCCCAGCATTTT.

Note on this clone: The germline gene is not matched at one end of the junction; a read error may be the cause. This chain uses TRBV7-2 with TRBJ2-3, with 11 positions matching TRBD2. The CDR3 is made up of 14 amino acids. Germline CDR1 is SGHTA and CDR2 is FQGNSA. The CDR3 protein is CASSLAGGSDTQYF. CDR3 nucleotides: TGTGCCAGCAGCCTAGCGGGAGGCTCAGATACGCAGTATTTT. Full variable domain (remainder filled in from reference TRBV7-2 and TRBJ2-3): GAGVSQSPSNKVTEKGKDVELRCDPISGHTALYWYRQSLGQGLEFLIYFQGNSAPDKSGLPSDRFSAERTGGSVSTLTIQRTQQEDSAVYLCASSLAGGSDTQYFGPGTRLTVL.

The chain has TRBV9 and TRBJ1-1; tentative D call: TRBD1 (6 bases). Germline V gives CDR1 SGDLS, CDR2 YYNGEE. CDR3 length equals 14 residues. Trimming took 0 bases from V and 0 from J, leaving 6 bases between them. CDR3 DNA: TGTGCCAGCAGCGTAGGACAGGTGAACACTGAAGCTTTCTTT. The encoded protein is CASSVGQVNTEAFF.

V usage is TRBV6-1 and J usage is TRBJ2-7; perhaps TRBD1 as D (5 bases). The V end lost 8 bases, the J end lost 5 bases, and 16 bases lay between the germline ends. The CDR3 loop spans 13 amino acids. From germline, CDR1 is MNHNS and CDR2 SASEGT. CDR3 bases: TGTGCCAGCGAGGCAGGGTCTTGGAACGAGCAGTACTTC. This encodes CASEAGSWNEQYF.

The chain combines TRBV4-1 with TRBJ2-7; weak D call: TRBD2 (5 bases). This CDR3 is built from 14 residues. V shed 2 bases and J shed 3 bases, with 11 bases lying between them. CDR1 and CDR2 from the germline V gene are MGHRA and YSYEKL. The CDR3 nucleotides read TGCGCCAGCAGCCAACCGAGCGGCCTCTACGAGCAGTACTTC. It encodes CASSQPSGLYEQYF.

Here the CDR3 reads CASSSWTASYGYTF. CDR3 bases: TGTGCCAGCAGCTCCTGGACAGCCTCCTATGGCTACACCTTC. The rearrangement joins TRBV11-3 to TRBJ1-2; D possibly corresponds to TRBD1 (6 bases). V gave up 4 bases and J gave up 4 bases, with 13 bases separating them. The CDR3 sequence is 14 residues long. Germline V gene lookup returns CDR1 SGHNT and CDR2 YENEEA. Full variable domain (rest looked up from reference TRBV11-3 and TRBJ1-2): EAGVVQSPRYKIIEKKQPVAFWCNPISGHNTLYWYLQNLGQGPELLIRYENEEAVDDSQLPKDRFSAERLKGVDSTLKIQPAELGDSAVYLCASSSWTASYGYTFGSGTRLTVV.

The CDR3 DNA reads as TGCGCCAGCAGTGAGGGGGCTAGCGGAGACTACGAGCAGTACTTC. It codes for CASSEGASGDYEQYF. The rearrangement links TRBV10-1 to TRBJ2-7, with 7 positions matching TRBD2. Per the germline V gene, CDR1 is WNHNN and CDR2 is SYGVQD (reference sequence). This CDR3 is built from 15 residues. V was clipped by 2 bases and J by 3 bases; unmatched bases: 7.

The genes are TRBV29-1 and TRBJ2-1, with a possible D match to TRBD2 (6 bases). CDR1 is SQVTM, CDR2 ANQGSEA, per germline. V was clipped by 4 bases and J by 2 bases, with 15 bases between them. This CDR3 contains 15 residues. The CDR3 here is CSVVPGRVPYNEQFF. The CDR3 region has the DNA TGCAGCGTTGTGCCCGGGAGAGTCCCCTACAATGAGCAGTTCTTC.

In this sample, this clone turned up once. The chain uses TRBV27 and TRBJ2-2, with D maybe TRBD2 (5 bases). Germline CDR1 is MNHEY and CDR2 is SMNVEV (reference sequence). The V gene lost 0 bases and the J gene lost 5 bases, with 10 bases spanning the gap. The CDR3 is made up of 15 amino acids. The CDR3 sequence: CASSLSSPGTGELFF. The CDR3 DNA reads TGTGCCAGCAGTTTATCTAGCCCGGGGACCGGGGAGCTGTTTTTT.

Written as DNA, the CDR3 is TGTGCCAGCAGCTTAGACAGGAACACTGAAGCTTTCTTT. Translating it yields CASSLDRNTEAFF. V is TRBV9 and J is TRBJ1-1, with TRBD1 as a possible D gene (5 bases). This CDR3 spans 13 amino acids. Trimming stripped 4 bases from V and 1 base from J, with 8 bases between. Germline-derived CDR1 and CDR2 are SGDLS and YYNGEE.

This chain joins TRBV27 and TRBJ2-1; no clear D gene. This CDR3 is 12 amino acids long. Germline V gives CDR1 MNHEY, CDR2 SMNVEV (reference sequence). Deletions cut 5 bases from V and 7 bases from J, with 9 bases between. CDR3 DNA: TGTGCCAGCAGTCCCCCCCCAAATGAGCAGTTCTTC. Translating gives CASSPPPNEQFF.